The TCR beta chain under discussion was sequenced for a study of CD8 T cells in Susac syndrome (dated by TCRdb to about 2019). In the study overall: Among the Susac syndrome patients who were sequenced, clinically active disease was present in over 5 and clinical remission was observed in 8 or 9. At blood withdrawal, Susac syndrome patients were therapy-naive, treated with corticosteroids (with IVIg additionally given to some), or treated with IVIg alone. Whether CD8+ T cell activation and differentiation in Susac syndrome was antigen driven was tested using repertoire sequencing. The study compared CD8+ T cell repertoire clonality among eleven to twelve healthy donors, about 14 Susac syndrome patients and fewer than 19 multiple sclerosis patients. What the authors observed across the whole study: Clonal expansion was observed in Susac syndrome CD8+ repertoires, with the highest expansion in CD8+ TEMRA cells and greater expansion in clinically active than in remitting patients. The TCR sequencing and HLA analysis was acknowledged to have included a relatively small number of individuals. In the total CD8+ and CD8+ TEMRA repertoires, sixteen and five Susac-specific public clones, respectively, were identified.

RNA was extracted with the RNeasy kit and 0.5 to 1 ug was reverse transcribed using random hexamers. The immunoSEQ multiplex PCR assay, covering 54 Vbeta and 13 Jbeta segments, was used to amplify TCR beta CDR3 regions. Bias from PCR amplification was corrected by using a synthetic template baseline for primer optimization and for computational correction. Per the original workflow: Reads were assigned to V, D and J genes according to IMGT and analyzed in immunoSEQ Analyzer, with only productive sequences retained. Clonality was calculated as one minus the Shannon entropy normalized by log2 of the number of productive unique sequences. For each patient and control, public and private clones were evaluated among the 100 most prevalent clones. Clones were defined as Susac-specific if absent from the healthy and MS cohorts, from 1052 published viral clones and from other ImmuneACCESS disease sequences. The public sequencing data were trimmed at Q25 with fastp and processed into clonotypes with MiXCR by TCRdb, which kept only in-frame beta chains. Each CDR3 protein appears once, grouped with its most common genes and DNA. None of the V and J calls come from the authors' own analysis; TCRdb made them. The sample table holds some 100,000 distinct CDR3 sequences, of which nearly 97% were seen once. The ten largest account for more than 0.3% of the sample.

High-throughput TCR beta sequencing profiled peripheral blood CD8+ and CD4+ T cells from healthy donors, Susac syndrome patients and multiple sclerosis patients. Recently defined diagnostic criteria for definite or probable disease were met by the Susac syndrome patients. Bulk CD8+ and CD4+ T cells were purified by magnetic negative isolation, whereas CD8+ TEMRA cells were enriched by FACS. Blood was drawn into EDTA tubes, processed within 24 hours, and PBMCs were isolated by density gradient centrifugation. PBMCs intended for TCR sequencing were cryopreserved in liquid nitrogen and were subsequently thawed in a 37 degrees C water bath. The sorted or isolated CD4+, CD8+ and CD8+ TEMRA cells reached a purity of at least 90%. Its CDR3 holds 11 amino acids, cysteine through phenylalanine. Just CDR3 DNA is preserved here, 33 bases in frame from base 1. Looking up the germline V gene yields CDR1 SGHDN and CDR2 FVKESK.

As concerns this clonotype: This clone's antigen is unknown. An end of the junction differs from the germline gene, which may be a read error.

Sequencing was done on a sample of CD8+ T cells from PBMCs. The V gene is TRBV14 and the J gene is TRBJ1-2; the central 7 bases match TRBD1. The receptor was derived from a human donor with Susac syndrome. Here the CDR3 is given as CASSAGQERVF. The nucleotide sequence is TGTGCCAGCAGCGCAGGACAGGAGAGGGTCTTC.